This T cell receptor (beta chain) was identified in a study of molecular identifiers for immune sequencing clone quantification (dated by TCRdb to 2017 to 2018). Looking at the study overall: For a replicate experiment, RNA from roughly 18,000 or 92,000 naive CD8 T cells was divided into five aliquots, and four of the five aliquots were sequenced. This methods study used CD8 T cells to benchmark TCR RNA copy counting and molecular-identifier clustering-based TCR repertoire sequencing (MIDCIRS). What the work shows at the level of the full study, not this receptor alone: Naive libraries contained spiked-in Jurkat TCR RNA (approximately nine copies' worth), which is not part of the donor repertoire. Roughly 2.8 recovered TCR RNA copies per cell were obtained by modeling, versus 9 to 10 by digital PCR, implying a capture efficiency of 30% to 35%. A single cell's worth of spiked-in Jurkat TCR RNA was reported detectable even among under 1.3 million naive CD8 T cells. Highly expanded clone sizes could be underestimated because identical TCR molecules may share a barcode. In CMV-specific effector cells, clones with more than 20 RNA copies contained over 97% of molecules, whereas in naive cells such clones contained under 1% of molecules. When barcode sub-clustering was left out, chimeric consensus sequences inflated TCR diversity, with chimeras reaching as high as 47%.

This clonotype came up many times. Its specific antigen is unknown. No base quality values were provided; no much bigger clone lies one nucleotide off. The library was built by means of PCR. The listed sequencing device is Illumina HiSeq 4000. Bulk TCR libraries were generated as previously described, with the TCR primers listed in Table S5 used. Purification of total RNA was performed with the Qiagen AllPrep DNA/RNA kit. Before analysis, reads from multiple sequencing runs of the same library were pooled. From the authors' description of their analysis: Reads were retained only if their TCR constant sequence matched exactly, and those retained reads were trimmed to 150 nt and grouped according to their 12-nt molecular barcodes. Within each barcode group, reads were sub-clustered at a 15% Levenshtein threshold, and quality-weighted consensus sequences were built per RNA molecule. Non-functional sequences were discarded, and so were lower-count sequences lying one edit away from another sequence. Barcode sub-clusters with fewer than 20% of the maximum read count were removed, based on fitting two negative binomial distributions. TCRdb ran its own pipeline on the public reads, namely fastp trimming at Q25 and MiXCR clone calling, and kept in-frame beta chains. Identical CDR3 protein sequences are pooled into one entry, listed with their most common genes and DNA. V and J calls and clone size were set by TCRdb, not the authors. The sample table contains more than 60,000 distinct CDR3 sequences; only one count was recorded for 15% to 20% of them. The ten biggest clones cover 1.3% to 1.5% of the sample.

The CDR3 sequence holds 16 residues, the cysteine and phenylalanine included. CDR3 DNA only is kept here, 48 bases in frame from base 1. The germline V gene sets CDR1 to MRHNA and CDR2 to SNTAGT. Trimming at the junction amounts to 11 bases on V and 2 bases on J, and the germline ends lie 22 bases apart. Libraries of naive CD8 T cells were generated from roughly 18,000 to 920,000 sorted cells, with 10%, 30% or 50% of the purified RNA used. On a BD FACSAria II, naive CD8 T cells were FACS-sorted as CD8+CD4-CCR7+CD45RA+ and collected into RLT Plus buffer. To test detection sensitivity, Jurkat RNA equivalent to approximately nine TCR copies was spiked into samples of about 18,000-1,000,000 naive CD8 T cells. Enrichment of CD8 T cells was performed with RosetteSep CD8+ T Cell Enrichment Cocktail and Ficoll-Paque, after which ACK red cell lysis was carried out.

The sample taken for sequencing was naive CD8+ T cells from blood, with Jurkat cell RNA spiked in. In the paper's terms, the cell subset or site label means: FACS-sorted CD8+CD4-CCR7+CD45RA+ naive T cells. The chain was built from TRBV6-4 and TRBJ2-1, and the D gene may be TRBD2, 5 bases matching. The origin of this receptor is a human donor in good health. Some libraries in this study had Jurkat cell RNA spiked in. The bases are TGTGCCGCCAGATCCCGAGGGCTGCGAACCTACAATGAGCAGTTCTTC. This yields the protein CAARSRGLRTYNEQFF.